This paragraph reports one T cell receptor beta chain. The germline CDR1 and CDR2 sequences are SNHLY and FYNNEI. This CDR3 has 14 residues. V gave up 5 bases and J gave up 5 bases; unmatched junction bases: 2. These data originate in a study of blood T cell repertoires in COVID-19. Across the whole study: COVID-19 samples, acute and convalescent, were from the United States, Italy and Spain. Sample material is recorded as cDNA or gDNA derived from T cells, B-cell-depleted T cells, or PBMCs.

Source study methods: The assay estimated nucleated cells by amplifying reference gene primers. The repertoire was sequenced with immunoSEQ multiplex PCR; TCRdb's copy has only in-frame clones and lacks some. V, J and clone size are those of that table, while D and trimming were read from the DNA. The sample consists of around 250,000 clones, around 80% of them appearing once. This receptor was obtained from a middle-aged man with active or convalescent COVID-19. The rearrangement uses TRBV2 and TRBJ2-1; TRBD2 agrees at 11 bases. The sequenced sample was peripheral blood. CDR3 sequence reads: CASSTSGSHNEQFF. CDR3 coding DNA: TGTGCCAGCAGTACTAGCGGGAGCCACAATGAGCAGTTCTTC.